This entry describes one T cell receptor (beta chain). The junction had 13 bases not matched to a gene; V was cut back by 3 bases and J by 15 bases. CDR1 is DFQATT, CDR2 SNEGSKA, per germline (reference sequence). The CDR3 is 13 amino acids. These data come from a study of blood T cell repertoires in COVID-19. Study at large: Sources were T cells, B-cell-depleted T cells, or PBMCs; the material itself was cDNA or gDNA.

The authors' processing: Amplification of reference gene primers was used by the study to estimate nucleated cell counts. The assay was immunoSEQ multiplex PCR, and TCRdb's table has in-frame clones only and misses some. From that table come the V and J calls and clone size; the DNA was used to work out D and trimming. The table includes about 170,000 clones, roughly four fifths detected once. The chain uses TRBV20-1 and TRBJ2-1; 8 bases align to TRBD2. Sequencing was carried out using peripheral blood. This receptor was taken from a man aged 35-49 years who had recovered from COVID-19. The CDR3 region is CSASPGGPIVRFF. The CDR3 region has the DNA TGCAGTGCTAGTCCGGGGGGGCCTATCGTAAGGTTCTTC.